These T cell receptor beta chains were read from a single sample in a study of cytomegalovirus exposure and HLA in healthy donors. Sequencing was performed with immunoSEQ multiplex PCR; in TCRdb, only in-frame clones are kept and a portion is missing. This sample has roughly 130,000 clones; about 84% occur once, and the top ten carry approximately 1.2%. Sequenced sample: PBMCs. The receptors derive from a boy aged 10-17 years in good health and CMV-seronegative. Both conserved end residues are part of each CDR3. Fields, in order: J gene, D gene, clone size, V gene, CDR3 DNA, CDR3 protein. D genes are given only for firm matches. Not every row has a clone size; where given, it reads once, few, many or a size class.

TRBJ1-1,TRBD1,-,TRBV19,TGTGCCAGTAGAAAGACAGGGCTTACTGAAGCTTTCTTT,CASRKTGLTEAFF
TRBJ2-3,-,once,TRBV5-1,TGCGCCAGCAGCTTGGAAGACGGGATGTGGGATACGCAGTATTTT,CASSLEDGMWDTQYF
TRBJ2-7,-,-,TRBV9,TGTGCCAGCAGCGTAGAGGTCACAGGGCAGGGCGAGCAGTACTTC,CASSVEVTGQGEQYF
TRBJ2-2,TRBD2,-,TRBV6-5,TGTGCCAGCAGTTACAGAACTAGCGGGCGGACCGGGGAGCTGTTTTTT,CASSYRTSGRTGELFF
TRBJ2-7,TRBD1,-,TRBV5-6,TGTGCCAGCAGCCCGGGACAGTCAACGGCCGAGCAGTACTTC,CASSPGQSTAEQYF
TRBJ2-3,-,-,TRBV11-2,TGTGCCAGCAGAAAAGCGGGCAGCACAGATACGCAGTATTTT,CASRKAGSTDTQYF
TRBJ2-7,TRBD1,once,TRBV10-3,TGTGCCGTGGGACAGGGTGACGAGCAGTACTTC,CAVGQGDEQYF
TRBJ2-1,TRBD2,-,TRBV13,TGTGCCAGCAGCCTCGAAATAGCGGGAGAGAAGCTCAGGTACAATGAGCAGTTCTTC,CASSLEIAGEKLRYNEQFF
TRBJ2-2,TRBD1,-,TRBV5-4,TGTGCCGGATCGGACAGGGACGTAACCGGGGAGCTGTTTTTT,CAGSDRDVTGELFF
TRBJ2-7,TRBD1,-,TRBV27,TGTGCCAGCAGTTTAACAGGGGTAAGCTCCTACGAGCAGTACTTC,CASSLTGVSSYEQYF
TRBJ1-1,TRBD1,few,TRBV19,TGTGCCAGTAGCAAAGGACAGGGGGCGCCTGAAGCTTTCTTT,CASSKGQGAPEAFF
TRBJ1-5,-,-,TRBV6-6,TGTGCCAGCAGCTCCCTGAGCAATCAGCCCCAGCATTTT,CASSSLSNQPQHF
TRBJ2-2,TRBD1,-,TRBV6-1,TGTGCCAGCAGTGGGGACAGGATTACCACCGGGGAGCTGTTTTTT,CASSGDRITTGELFF
TRBJ2-3,-,-,TRBV7-2,TGTGCCAGCACCGATTTGGCGGTCGCCAGCACAGATACGCAGTATTTT,CASTDLAVASTDTQYF
TRBJ2-7,TRBD2,-,TRBV4-1,TGCGCCAGCAGCCGTGGACTAGCGGGAGCTTACGAGCAGTACTTC,CASSRGLAGAYEQYF
TRBJ2-5,TRBD2,-,TRBV5-4,TGTGCCAGCAGCCTGTTAGCGGGAGTGAGGGAGACCCAGTACTTC,CASSLLAGVRETQYF
TRBJ2-7,TRBD2,-,TRBV19,TGTGCCAGTAGTATAGAGGCTAGCGGGAGACCGTACGAGCAGTACTTC,CASSIEASGRPYEQYF
TRBJ1-2,-,-,TRBV21-1,TGTGCCAGCCACAGGGGCGACAGGAACTATGGCTACACCTTC,CASHRGDRNYGYTF
TRBJ2-1,TRBD2,-,TRBV13,TGTGCCAGCCAGACTAGCGGGGGGGGTTACTACAATGAGCAGTTCTTC,CASQTSGGGYYNEQFF
TRBJ1-1,-,-,TRBV28,TGTGCCAGCAGTCGCCACGGACAGTTGAACACTGAAGCTTTCTTT,CASSRHGQLNTEAFF
TRBJ2-3,TRBD2,-,TRBV2,TGTGCCAGCAGTTGGGGACTAGCAGATACGCAGTATTTT,CASSWGLADTQYF
TRBJ2-7,TRBD1,-,TRBV6-5,TGTGCCAGCAGGCCGTCCAGGGACAGACCCTACGAGCAGTACTTC,CASRPSRDRPYEQYF
TRBJ2-7,TRBD1,-,TRBV6-5,TGTGCCAGCAGTTACCGGGCAGGGGGCGACGAGCAGTACTTC,CASSYRAGGDEQYF
TRBJ2-7,TRBD2,-,TRBV14,TGTGCCAGCAGCCGAAATCCTAGCGGTAGAGTACCCTACGAGCAGTACTTC,CASSRNPSGRVPYEQYF
TRBJ1-1,-,-,TRBV30,TGTGCCTGGAGTGCCTTAAGCAGGGTCACCGAAGCTTTCTTT,CAWSALSRVTEAFF
TRBJ2-3,-,-,TRBV7-6,TGTGCCAGCAGCTTAAGTCTTAGCCTAGTAGATACGCAGTATTTT,CASSLSLSLVDTQYF
TRBJ2-7,TRBD1,-,TRBV23-1,TGCGCCAGCAGTCAATCCCCCACGATCGACAGGGCCGAGCAGTACTTC,CASSQSPTIDRAEQYF
TRBJ2-5,TRBD2,-,TRBV7-9,TGTGCCAGCAGCTCCGGGGGGGGCCTAGAGACCCAGTACTTC,CASSSGGGLETQYF
TRBJ2-7,-,-,TRBV7-6,TGTGCCAGCAGCTTAGCGGAGGGGCGGGAGCAGTACTTC,CASSLAEGREQYF
TRBJ1-6,-,once,TRBV30,TGTGCCTGGACCCTCCGGGGGACGGGGAATTCACCCCTCCACTTT,CAWTLRGTGNSPLHF
TRBJ1-2,-,-,TRBV25-1,TGTGCCAGCAGTGGGACAATGGACATGGATCCCAATGGCTACACCTTC,CASSGTMDMDPNGYTF
TRBJ2-3,TRBD1,-,TRBV5-1,TGCGCCAGCAGCTCCGGACAGGGGGGGACAGATACGCAGTATTTT,CASSSGQGGTDTQYF
TRBJ2-1,-,few,TRBV11-2,TGTGCCAGCACGGAGAGCTCCTACAATGAGCAGTTCTTC,CASTESSYNEQFF
TRBJ2-2,-,-,TRBV6-4,TGTGCCAGCAACCCAGGGGACGCCACCGGGGAGCTGTTTTTT,CASNPGDATGELFF
TRBJ2-1,TRBD2,-,TRBV19,TGTGCCAGTAGTTGGACTAGCGGGAGGGACAATGAGCAGTTCTTC,CASSWTSGRDNEQFF
TRBJ1-1,-,once,TRBV29-1,TGCAGCGTTGGAACCGAGGACACTGAAGCTTTCTTT,CSVGTEDTEAFF
TRBJ1-3,-,few,TRBV6-1,TGTGCCAGCAGATCCGGACAGAGCTCTGGAAACACCATATATTTT,CASRSGQSSGNTIYF
TRBJ2-7,TRBD2,-,TRBV13,TGTGCCAGCTCCCGGACTAGCGTTCACTACGAGCAGTACTTC,CASSRTSVHYEQYF
TRBJ2-3,TRBD2,-,TRBV7-2,TGTGCCAGCAGCTTAGGGGGCGGGAGTAAGACAGATACGCAGTATTTT,CASSLGGGSKTDTQYF
TRBJ1-1,-,-,TRBV27,TGTGCCAGCAGTTTACCGGGAGGCCCTGAAGCTTTCTTT,CASSLPGGPEAFF
TRBJ2-7,TRBD2,-,TRBV23-1,TGCGCCAGCAGTCAATCTGTAGCGGGAGGGCCCTACGAGCAGTACTTC,CASSQSVAGGPYEQYF
TRBJ2-1,TRBD2,-,TRBV5-5,TGTGCCAGCAGCTTGGAGACGGGGGGGGATGAGCAGTTCTTC,CASSLETGGDEQFF
TRBJ1-5,TRBD1,-,TRBV7-9,TGTGCCAGCAGCCCCTCTGAAGGGGGACAGGGGAATCAGCCCCAGCATTTT,CASSPSEGGQGNQPQHF
TRBJ2-5,TRBD2,-,TRBV2,TGTGCCAGCAGTCCGCCGACCCGGTCTAGCGGAGAGACCCAGTACTTC,CASSPPTRSSGETQYF
TRBJ2-5,TRBD2,-,TRBV5-6,TGTGCCAGCAGCTTGGGGACAACGGGAGGGACCCAGTACTTC,CASSLGTTGGTQYF
TRBJ2-2,TRBD2,-,TRBV4-1,TGCGCCAGCAGCCAATGGCCGCGGGAGGGCCCCAACACCGGGGAGCTGTTTTTT,CASSQWPREGPNTGELFF
TRBJ2-7,TRBD2,-,TRBV4-1,TGCGCCAGCAGCCTCATAGCGGGACGAACCTACGAGCAGTACTTC,CASSLIAGRTYEQYF
TRBJ1-1,-,-,TRBV5-8,TGTGCCAGCAGCCCTTATATAGTGGTCCAGGGGAACACTGAAGCTTTCTTT,CASSPYIVVQGNTEAFF
TRBJ1-1,-,-,TRBV7-3,TGTGCCAGCAGCCCCTCCGGGGGGTTGGACACTGAAGCTTTCTTT,CASSPSGGLDTEAFF
TRBJ2-7,-,-,TRBV27,TGTGCCAGCACTCCCAGGGGACCGAGCTCCTACGAGCAGTACTTC,CASTPRGPSSYEQYF
TRBJ2-7,TRBD1,-,TRBV10-3,TGTGCCATCAGTGACCCGACAGGGCGAATCTACGAGCAGTACTTC,CAISDPTGRIYEQYF
TRBJ1-4,-,-,TRBV7-9,TGTGCCAGCAGCAGGGCAGGGAATGAAAAACTGTTTTTT,CASSRAGNEKLFF
TRBJ2-2,TRBD2,-,TRBV7-9,TGTGCCAGCAGCCTCGGACTAGCGGGAAGCACCGGGGAGCTGTTTTTT,CASSLGLAGSTGELFF
TRBJ2-7,-,-,TRBV6-5,TGTGCCAGCAGCCAGGACAGTAGTGGTTACGAGCAGTACTTC,CASSQDSSGYEQYF
TRBJ1-2,TRBD1,-,TRBV7-9,TGTGCCAGCAGCGGGACAGGGGTCTATGGCTACACCTTC,CASSGTGVYGYTF